This TCR beta chain was sequenced for a study of T cells in Graves' hyperthyroidism and ophthalmopathy. Study results and caveats: From stable hyperthyroidism, ophthalmopathy was set apart by a 13 V-J model.

The CDR3 spans 16 residues. Germline V gene data show CDR1 as SQVTM and CDR2 as ANQGSEA. Deletions cut 4 bases from V and 1 base from J, with 20 bases between. Hyperthyroidism patients were newly diagnosed, had disease duration under 2 months, and were aged 18 to 65 years. The TCR beta CDR3 regions underwent amplification using RNA transcripts as the source. HTBI primers were the set used in a first-round RT-PCR of the TCR CDR3. TCRdb itself ran the multiplex PCR reads through MiXCR, one entry per CDR3 protein. Here the sample spans some 510,000 distinct CDR3 sequences, about half being singletons. Worth noting for this clonotype: Antigen unknown.

This TCR derives from a woman younger than 35 with Graves' hyperthyroidism. The gene calls are TRBV29-1 and TRBJ2-7; the D gene is possibly TRBD2 (6 bases). The sequenced sample consisted of peripheral blood or thyroid tissue (not recorded which). As DNA, the CDR3 is TGCAGCGTTGTGGGGGGTAACAGAGGTCTGTCCTACGAGCAGTACTTC. Its translation: CSVVGGNRGLSYEQYF.